This TCR beta chain stems from a study of immune heterogeneity within non-small cell lung tumors. For the study at large: Tumor histology was classified as squamous cell carcinoma in a handful of cases, non-squamous carcinoma in ten to eleven and not otherwise specified in 1.

Multiplex PCR with 32 V and 13 J primers amplified TCR beta CDR3. TCRdb reprocessed the multiplex PCR reads with MiXCR, giving one entry per CDR3 protein. Of 15,000 to 20,000 distinct CDR3 sequences in the sample, less than 35% were seen once. Study conclusions and caveats: Recurring identical dominant CDR3 beta clonotypes were observed across tumor sites within a patient, together with site-unique high-frequency clones. A significant, moderate positive correlation (R about 0.34) linked local T-cell clonality and tumor mutational burden. Individual patients largely had distinct high-frequency T-cell receptor beta clonotypes from one another.

This clonotype was seen repeatedly, ten times or more. As yet, its antigen is unknown. The authors used around 0.55 ug of bulk tumor genomic DNA per sample as template. Multiple widely separated biopsies were taken from each primary tumor at surgery. Curative surgery was performed on patients who had untreated, newly diagnosed non-small cell lung cancer. Germline V gene data show CDR1 as SGHAT and CDR2 as FQNNGV. Trimming removed 3 bases from V and 3 bases from J; junction bases left unmatched: 10. This CDR3 has 17 residues. This chain links TRBV11-2 with TRBJ2-3; 9 bases match TRBD2. Source material: lung tumor tissue. This TCR came from a middle-aged man with non-small cell lung cancer. CDR3 protein: CASSFIGGGRVTDTQYF. The CDR3 DNA reads as TGTGCCAGCAGCTTTATCGGGGGCGGGAGGGTAACAGATACGCAGTATTTT.